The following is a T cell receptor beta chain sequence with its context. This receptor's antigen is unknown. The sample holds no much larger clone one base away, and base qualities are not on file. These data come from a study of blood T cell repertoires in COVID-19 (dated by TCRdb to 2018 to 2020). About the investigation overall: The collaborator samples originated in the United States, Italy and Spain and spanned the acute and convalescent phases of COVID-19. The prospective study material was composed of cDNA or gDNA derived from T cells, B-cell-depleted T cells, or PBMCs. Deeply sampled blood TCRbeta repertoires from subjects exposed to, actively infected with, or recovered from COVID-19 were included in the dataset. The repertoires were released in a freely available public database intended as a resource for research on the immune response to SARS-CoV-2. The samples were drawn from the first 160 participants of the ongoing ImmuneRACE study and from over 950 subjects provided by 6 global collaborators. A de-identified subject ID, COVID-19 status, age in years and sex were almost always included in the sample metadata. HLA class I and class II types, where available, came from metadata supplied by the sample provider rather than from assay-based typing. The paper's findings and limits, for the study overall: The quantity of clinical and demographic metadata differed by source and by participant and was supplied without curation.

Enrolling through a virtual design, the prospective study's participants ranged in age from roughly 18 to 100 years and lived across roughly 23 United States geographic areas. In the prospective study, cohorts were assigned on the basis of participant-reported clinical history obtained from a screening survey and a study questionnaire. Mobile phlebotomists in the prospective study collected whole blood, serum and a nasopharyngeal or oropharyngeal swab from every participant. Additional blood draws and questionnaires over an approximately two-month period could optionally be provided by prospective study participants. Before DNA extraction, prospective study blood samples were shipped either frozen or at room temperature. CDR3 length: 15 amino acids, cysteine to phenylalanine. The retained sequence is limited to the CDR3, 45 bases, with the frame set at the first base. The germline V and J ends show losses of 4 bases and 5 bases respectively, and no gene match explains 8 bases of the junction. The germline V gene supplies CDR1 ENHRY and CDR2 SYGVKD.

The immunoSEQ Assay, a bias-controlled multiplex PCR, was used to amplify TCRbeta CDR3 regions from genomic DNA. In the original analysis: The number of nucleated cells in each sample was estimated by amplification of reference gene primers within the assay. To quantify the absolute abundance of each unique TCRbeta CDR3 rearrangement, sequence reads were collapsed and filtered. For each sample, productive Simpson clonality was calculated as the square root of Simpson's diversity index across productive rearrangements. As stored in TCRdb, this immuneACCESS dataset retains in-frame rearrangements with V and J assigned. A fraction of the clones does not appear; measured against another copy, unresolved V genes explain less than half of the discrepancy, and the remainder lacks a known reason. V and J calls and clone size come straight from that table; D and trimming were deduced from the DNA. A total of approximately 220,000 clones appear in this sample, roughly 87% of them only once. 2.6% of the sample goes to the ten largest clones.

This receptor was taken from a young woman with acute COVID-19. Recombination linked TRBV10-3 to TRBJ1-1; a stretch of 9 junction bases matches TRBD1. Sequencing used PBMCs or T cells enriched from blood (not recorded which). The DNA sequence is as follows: TGTGCCATCAGTGGGAGGACAGGGGATAAGACTGAAGCTTTCTTT. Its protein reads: CAISGRTGDKTEAFF.